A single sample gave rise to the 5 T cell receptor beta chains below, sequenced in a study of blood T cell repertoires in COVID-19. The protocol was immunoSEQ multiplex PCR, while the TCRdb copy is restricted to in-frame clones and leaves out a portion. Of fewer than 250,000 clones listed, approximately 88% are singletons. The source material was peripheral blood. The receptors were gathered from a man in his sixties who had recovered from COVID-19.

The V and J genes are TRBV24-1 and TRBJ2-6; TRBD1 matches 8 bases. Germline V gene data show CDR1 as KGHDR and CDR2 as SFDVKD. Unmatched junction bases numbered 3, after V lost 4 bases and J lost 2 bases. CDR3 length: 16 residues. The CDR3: CATSEPRGPGANVLTF. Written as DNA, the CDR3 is TGTGCCACCAGTGAACCCAGGGGGCCTGGGGCCAACGTCCTGACTTTC.

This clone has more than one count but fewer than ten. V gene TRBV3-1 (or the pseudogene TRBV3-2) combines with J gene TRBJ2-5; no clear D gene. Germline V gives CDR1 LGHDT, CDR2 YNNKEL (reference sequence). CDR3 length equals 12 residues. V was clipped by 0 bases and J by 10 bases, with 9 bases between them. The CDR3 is CASSQDLSNQYF. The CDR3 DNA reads TGTGCCAGCAGCCAAGATCTGAGTAACCAGTACTTC.

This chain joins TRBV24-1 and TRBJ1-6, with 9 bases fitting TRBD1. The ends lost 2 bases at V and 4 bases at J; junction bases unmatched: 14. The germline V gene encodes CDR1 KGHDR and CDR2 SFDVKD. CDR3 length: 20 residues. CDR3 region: CATSDWGAPQGAPYNSPLHF. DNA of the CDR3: TGTGCCACCAGTGATTGGGGGGCTCCACAGGGGGCCCCTTATAATTCACCCCTCCACTTT.

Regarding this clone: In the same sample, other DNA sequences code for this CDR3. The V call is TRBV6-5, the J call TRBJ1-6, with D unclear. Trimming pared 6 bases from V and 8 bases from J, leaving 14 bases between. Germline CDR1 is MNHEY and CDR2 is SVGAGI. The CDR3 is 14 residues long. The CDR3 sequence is CASSSSRRDSPLHF. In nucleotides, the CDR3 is TGTGCCAGCAGCTCGTCACGTCGGGATTCACCCCTCCACTTT.

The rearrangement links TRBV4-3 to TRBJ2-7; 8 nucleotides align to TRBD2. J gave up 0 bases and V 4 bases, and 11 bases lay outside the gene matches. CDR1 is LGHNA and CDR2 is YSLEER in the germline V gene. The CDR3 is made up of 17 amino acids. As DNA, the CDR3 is TGCGCCAGCAGCCGGCAGCTCCTTAGCGGGAACTCCTACGAGCAGTACTTC. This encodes CASSRQLLSGNSYEQYF.